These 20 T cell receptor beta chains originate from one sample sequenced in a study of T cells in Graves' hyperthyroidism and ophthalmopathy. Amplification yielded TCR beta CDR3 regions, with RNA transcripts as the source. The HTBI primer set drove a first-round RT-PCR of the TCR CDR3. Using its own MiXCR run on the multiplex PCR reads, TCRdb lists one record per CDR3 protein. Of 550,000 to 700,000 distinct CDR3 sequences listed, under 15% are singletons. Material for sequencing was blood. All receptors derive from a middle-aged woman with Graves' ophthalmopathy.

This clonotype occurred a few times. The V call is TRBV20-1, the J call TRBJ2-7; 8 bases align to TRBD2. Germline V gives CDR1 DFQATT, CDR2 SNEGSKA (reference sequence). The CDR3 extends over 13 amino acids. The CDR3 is CSAEREITYEQYF. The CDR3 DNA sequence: TGCAGCGCAGAGCGGGAGATAACCTACGAGCAGTACTTC.

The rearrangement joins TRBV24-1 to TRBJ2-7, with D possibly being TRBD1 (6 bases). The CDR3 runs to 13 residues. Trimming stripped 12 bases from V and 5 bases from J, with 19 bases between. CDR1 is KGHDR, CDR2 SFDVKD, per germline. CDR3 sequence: CAVATGLRDEQYF. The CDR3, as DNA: TGTGCCGTCGCTACAGGGTTGAGAGACGAGCAGTACTTC.

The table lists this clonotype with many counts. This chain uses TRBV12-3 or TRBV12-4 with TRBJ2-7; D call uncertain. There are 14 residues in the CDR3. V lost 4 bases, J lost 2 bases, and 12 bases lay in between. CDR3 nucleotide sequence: TGTGCCAGCAGTTGGAGTAGGGATACCTACGAGCAGTACTTC. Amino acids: CASSWSRDTYEQYF.

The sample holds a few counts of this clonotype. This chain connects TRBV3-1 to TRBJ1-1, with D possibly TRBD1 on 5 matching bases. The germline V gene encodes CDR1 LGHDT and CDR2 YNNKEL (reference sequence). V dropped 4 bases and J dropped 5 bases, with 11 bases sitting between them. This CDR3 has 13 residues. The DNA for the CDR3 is TGTGCCAGCAGCCCCGGAGGGGAGACTGAAGCTTTCTTT. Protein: CASSPGGETEAFF.

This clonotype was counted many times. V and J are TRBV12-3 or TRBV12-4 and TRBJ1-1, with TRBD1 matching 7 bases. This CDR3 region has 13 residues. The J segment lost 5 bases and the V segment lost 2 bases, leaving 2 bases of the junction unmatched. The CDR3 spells CASSLQGGTEAFF. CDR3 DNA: TGTGCCAGCAGTTTACAGGGGGGAACTGAAGCTTTCTTT.

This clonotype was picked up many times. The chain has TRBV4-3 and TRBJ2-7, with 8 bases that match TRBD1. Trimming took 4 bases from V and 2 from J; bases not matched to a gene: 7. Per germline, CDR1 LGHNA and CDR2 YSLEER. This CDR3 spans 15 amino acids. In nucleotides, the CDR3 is TGCGCCAGCAGCCGAGACCGGGACAGGACCTACGAGCAGTACTTC. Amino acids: CASSRDRDRTYEQYF.

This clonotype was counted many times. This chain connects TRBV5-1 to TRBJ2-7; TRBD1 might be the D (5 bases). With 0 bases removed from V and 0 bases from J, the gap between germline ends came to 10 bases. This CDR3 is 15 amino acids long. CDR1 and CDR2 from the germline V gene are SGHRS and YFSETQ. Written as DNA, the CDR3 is TGCGCCAGCAGCTTGGGCAGGGCTAGCTCCTACGAGCAGTACTTC. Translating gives CASSLGRASSYEQYF. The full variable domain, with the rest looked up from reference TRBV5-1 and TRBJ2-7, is KAGVTQTPRYLIKTRGQQVTLSCSPISGHRSVSWYQQTPGQGLQFLFEYFSETQRNKGNFPGRFSGRQFSNSRSEMNVSTLELGDSALYLCASSLGRASSYEQYFGPGTRLTVT.

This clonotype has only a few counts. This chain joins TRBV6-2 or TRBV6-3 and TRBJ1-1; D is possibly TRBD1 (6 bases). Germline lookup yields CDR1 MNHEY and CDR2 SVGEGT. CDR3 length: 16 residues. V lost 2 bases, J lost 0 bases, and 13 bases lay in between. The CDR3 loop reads CASSYGRQALNTEAFF. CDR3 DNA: TGTGCCAGCAGTTACGGGAGACAGGCCCTGAACACTGAAGCTTTCTTT.

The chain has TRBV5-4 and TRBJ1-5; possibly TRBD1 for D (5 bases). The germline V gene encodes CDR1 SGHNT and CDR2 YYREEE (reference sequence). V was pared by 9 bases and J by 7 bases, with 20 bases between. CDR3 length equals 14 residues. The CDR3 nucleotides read TGTGCCACCTTCAGGGCAGGAGGATCACAGCCCCAGCATTTT. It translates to CATFRAGGSQPQHF. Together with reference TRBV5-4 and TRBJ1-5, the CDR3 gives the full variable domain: ETGVTQSPTHLIKTRGQQVTLRCSSQSGHNTVSWYQQALGQGPQFIFQYYREEENGRGNFPPRFSGLQFPNYSSELNVNALELDDSALYLCATFRAGGSQPQHFGDGTRLSIL.

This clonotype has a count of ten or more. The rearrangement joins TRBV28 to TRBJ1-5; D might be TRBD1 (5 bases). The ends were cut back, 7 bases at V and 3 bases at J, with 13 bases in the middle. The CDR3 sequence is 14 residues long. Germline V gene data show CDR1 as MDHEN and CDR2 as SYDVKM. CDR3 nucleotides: TGTGCCAGCACCCCCGACAGTACCAATCAGCCCCAGCATTTT. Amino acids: CASTPDSTNQPQHF.

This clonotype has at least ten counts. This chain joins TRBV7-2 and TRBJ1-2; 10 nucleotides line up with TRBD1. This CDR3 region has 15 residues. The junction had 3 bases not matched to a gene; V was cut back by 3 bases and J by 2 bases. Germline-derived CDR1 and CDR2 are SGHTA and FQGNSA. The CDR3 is CASSFGTGENYGYTF. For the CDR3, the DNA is TGTGCCAGCAGCTTCGGGACAGGGGAAAACTATGGCTACACCTTC. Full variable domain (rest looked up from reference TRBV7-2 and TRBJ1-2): GAGVSQSPSNKVTEKGKDVELRCDPISGHTALYWYRQSLGQGLEFLIYFQGNSAPDKSGLPSDRFSAERTGGSVSTLTIQRTQQEDSAVYLCASSFGTGENYGYTFGSGTRLTVV.

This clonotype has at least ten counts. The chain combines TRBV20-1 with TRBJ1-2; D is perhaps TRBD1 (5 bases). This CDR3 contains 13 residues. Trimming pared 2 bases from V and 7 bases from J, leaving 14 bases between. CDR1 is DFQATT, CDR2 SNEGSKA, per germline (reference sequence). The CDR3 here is CSARRGLEGGYTF. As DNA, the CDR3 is TGCAGTGCTAGAAGGGGACTAGAGGGTGGCTACACCTTC.

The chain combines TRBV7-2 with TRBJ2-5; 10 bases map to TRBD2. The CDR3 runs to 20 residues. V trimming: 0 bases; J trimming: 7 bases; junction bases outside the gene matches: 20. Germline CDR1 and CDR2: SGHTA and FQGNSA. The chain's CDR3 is CASSLAGQREGLLGWGTQYF. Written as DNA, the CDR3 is TGTGCCAGCAGCTTAGCGGGCCAGCGGGAGGGCCTCCTGGGGTGGGGGACCCAGTACTTC.

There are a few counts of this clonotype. CDR3 sequence: CASTAAQETPLHF. The CDR3 bases are TGTGCCAGTACGGCGGCCCAGGAGACACCCCTCCACTTT. The chain has TRBV19 and TRBJ1-6; D remains ambiguous. In germline, CDR1 is LNHDA, CDR2 SQIVND (reference sequence). Trimming pared 7 bases from V and 11 bases from J, leaving 15 bases between. The CDR3 extends over 13 amino acids.

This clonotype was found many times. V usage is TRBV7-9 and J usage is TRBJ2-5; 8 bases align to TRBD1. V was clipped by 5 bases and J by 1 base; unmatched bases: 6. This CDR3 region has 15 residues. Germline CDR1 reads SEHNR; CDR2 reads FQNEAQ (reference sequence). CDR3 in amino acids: CASSKLGQGQETQYF. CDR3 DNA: TGTGCCAGCAGCAAGCTCGGACAGGGCCAAGAGACCCAGTACTTC.

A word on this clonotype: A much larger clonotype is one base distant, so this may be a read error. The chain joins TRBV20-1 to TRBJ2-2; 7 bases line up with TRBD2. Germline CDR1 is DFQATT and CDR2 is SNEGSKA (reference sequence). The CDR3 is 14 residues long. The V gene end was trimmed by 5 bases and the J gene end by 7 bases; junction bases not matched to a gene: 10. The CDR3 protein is CSAGGEGPGGELFF. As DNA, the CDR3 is TGCAGTGCTGGCGGGGAGGGGCCGGGCGGGGAGCTGTTTTTT.

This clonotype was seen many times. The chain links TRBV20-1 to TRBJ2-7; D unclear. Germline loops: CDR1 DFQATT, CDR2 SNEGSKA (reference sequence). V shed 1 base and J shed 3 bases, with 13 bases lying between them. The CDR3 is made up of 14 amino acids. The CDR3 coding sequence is TGCAGTGCTAGAGCCCCCAGGTCGTACTACGAGCAGTACTTC. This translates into CSARAPRSYYEQYF.

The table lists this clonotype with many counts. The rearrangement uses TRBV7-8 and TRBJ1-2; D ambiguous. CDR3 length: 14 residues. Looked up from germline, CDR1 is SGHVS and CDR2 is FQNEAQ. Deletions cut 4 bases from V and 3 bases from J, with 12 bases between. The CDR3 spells CASSSLLRDYGYTF. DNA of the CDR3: TGTGCCAGCAGCTCCTTACTAAGGGACTATGGCTACACCTTC.

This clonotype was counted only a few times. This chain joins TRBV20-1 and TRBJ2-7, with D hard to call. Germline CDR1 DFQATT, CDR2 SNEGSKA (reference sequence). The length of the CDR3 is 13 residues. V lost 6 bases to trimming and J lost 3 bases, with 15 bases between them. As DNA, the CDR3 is TGCAGTGCCCCAACTCGTGGCTTCTACGAGCAGTACTTC. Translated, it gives CSAPTRGFYEQYF.

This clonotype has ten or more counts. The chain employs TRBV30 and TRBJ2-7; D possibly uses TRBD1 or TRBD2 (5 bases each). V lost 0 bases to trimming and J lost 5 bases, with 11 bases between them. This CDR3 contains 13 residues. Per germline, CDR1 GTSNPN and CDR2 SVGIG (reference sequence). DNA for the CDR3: TGTGCCTGGAGTGTAGTGGGACCGGACGAGCAGTACTTC. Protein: CAWSVVGPDEQYF.